Shown below are 3 T cell receptor beta chains from a single sample sequenced in a study of blood T cell repertoires in COVID-19. Assay: immunoSEQ multiplex PCR; the TCRdb copy retains only in-frame clones and omits some. This sample has around 140,000 clones; roughly 79% occur once, and the top ten carry 7% to 10%. The sample comprised peripheral blood. These receptors were obtained from a human donor in a cohort sampled during active COVID-19.

This chain links TRBV24-1 with TRBJ2-3; 9 bases fit TRBD1. Looked up from germline, CDR1 is KGHDR and CDR2 is SFDVKD. This CDR3 is built from 16 residues. The trim removed 4 bases at V and 2 bases at J, leaving 6 bases unmatched. The CDR3 DNA is TGTGCCACCAGTGAGCCGACAGGGGGGAACACAGATACGCAGTATTTT. Translating gives CATSEPTGGNTDTQYF.

This sequence joins TRBV27 and TRBJ2-4; D not certain. The CDR3 covers 15 residues. Germline values: CDR1 MNHEY, CDR2 SMNVEV (reference sequence). Between the trimmed V and J ends, which lost 6 bases and 5 bases, there was a span of 17 bases. CDR3 amino acids: CASSPYPASENIQYF. The CDR3 nucleotides read TGTGCCAGCAGCCCCTACCCTGCGAGTGAAAACATTCAGTACTTC.

This chain connects TRBV7-6 to TRBJ1-2; TRBD1 is a possible D gene (5 bases). CDR3 length: 18 amino acids. Looked up from germline, CDR1 is SGHVS and CDR2 is FNYEAQ. V lost 1 base and J lost 4, with 22 bases in between. CDR3 nucleotide sequence: TGTGCCAGCAGCTTAGGCTCGATAGGGGCAGGATCAGGCTATGGCTACACCTTC. It yields the protein CASSLGSIGAGSGYGYTF. The full variable domain, in which reference TRBV7-6 and TRBJ1-2 provide the parts outside the CDR3, is GAGVSQSPRYKVTKRGQDVALRCDPISGHVSLYWYRQALGQGPEFLTYFNYEAQQDKSGLPNDRFSAERPEGSISTLTIQRTEQRDSAMYRCASSLGSIGAGSGYGYTFGSGTRLTVV.